The 16 T cell receptor beta chains listed next were all sequenced from one sample in a study of blood T cell repertoires in COVID-19. Measured with immunoSEQ multiplex PCR; TCRdb has only the in-frame clones, and not every one. Of over 100,000 clones listed, roughly two thirds were seen once; the top ten hold approximately 1.9%. The sequencing input was peripheral blood. The receptors stem from a woman between 65 and 79 years old with acute or convalescent COVID-19.

V is TRBV5-6 and J is TRBJ1-1, with 7 bases fitting TRBD1. The germline CDR1 and CDR2 sequences are SGHDT and YYEEEE. Trimming cost V 9 bases and J 5 bases; bases outside gene matches: 4. The CDR3 runs to 11 residues. CDR3 residues: CATQGGTEAFF. CDR3 in DNA: TGTGCCACGCAGGGGGGTACTGAAGCTTTCTTT.

J is TRBJ1-3 and V is TRBV6-5, with D possibly matching TRBD1 (5 bases). CDR1 is MNHEY and CDR2 is SVGAGI in the germline V gene. Trimming cost V 5 bases and J 1 base, with 9 bases left between them. This CDR3 spans 14 amino acids. The CDR3 nucleotides are TGTGCCAGCAGTCCCAGGGTTTCTGGAAACACCATATATTTT. This codes for CASSPRVSGNTIYF.

V usage is TRBV5-1 and J usage is TRBJ1-4, with no clear D. V was pared by 4 bases and J by 0 bases, with 10 bases between. Germline CDR1 SGHRS, CDR2 YFSETQ. The CDR3 loop spans 15 amino acids. The chain's CDR3 is CASSAASATNEKLFF. The CDR3 DNA follows: TGCGCCAGCAGCGCGGCATCGGCAACTAATGAAAAACTGTTTTTT.

V is TRBV15 and J is TRBJ2-5; 10 bases fit TRBD2. V dropped 2 bases and J dropped 2; count of bases not matched to a gene: 5. Germline V gene lookup returns CDR1 LNHNV and CDR2 YYDKDF (reference sequence). The CDR3 extends over 16 amino acids. The CDR3: CATSRPPSGRQETQYF. The CDR3 DNA reads TGTGCCACCAGCAGACCCCCTAGCGGGAGACAAGAGACCCAGTACTTC.

The chain joins TRBV5-1 to TRBJ1-3; 8 bases are a match to TRBD1. Germline V gives CDR1 SGHRS, CDR2 YFSETQ. J gave up 2 bases and V 4 bases, and 5 bases lay outside the gene matches. The CDR3 contains 15 residues. CDR3 loop: CASSVTGGTGNTIYF. For the CDR3, the DNA is TGCGCCAGCAGCGTTACAGGGGGAACTGGAAACACCATATATTTT.

V gene TRBV6-5 combines with J gene TRBJ1-5; D is unresolved. With 3 bases removed from V and 4 bases from J, the gap between germline ends came to 7 bases. The CDR3 is 13 residues long. Germline loops: CDR1 MNHEY, CDR2 SVGAGI. The DNA of the CDR3 is TGTGCCAGCAGTTATAACCGGAATCAGCCCCAGCATTTT. Translation: CASSYNRNQPQHF.

The V and J genes are TRBV11-3 and TRBJ2-2; 7 nucleotides align to TRBD1. The CDR3 contains 15 residues. Per germline, CDR1 SGHNT and CDR2 YENEEA. V trimming: 2 bases; J trimming: 5 bases; junction bases outside the gene matches: 5. The CDR3 region has the DNA TGTGCCAGCAGCTTAACCCAGGGGGTTACCGGGGAGCTGTTTTTT. Protein: CASSLTQGVTGELFF.

The genes are TRBV7-3 and TRBJ1-5, with TRBD1 matching over 9 bases. This CDR3 is 19 amino acids long. CDR1 is SGHTA and CDR2 is FQGTGA in the germline V gene. The V gene end was trimmed by 10 bases and the J gene end by 0 bases; junction bases not matched to a gene: 19. The CDR3 region has the DNA TGTGCCACCTCAGTTCCTTCCGGGACAGGGTCCTATAGCAATCAGCCCCAGCATTTT. This gives the protein CATSVPSGTGSYSNQPQHF.

V is TRBV28 and J is TRBJ2-2, with D possibly matching TRBD1 (6 bases). Trimming left V 8 bases short and J 5 bases short, with 12 bases between. The CDR3 runs to 13 residues. Germline CDR1 is MDHEN and CDR2 is SYDVKM. The CDR3 DNA follows: TGTGCCAGCGGAACAGGGTGGACCGGGGAGCTGTTTTTT. Amino acids: CASGTGWTGELFF.

This chain joins TRBV6-5 and TRBJ1-2, with D maybe TRBD1 (5 bases). The CDR3 sequence is 13 residues long. Germline CDR1 reads MNHEY; CDR2 reads SVGAGI. V shed 6 bases and J shed 7 bases, with 15 bases lying between them. CDR3 DNA sequence: TGTGCCAGCAGGGAGGACCGGAGGGGTGGCTACACCTTC. The encoded protein is CASREDRRGGYTF.

This rearrangement joins TRBV25-1 to TRBJ1-2, with D perhaps matching TRBD1 (5 bases). Germline V CDR1 and CDR2: MGHDK, SYGVNS. The CDR3 spans 14 residues. Trimming removed 3 bases at V and 8 bases at J, with 16 bases between. CDR3 in amino acids: CASSEGPGLQGYTF. The CDR3, as DNA: TGTGCCAGCAGTGAGGGCCCAGGGCTTCAAGGCTACACCTTC.

This chain joins TRBV7-2 and TRBJ1-5; 8 bases agree with TRBD1. The CDR3 covers 14 residues. Germline loops: CDR1 SGHTA, CDR2 FQGNSA. J gave up 3 bases and V 4 bases, and 2 bases lay outside the gene matches. The CDR3 sequence: CASSSQGANQPQHF. The CDR3, as DNA: TGTGCCAGCAGCTCCCAGGGGGCCAATCAGCCCCAGCATTTT.

The V call is TRBV6-5, the J call TRBJ2-7; 7 nucleotides line up with TRBD1. The germline V gene encodes CDR1 MNHEY and CDR2 SVGAGI. The V gene end was trimmed by 7 bases and the J gene end by 3 bases; junction bases not matched to a gene: 9. The CDR3 is 14 residues long. In DNA, the CDR3 is TGTGCCAGCAAATCCGCCGGGACAGTCTACGAGCAGTACTTC. It encodes CASKSAGTVYEQYF.

The V and J genes are TRBV19 and TRBJ2-5; 8 bases line up with TRBD1. Germline trimming cut 3 bases from V and 5 bases from J; bases unmatched to any gene: 14. This CDR3 has 17 residues. Germline-derived CDR1 and CDR2 are LNHDA and SQIVND (reference sequence). As DNA, the CDR3 is TGTGCCAGTAGTATGAAACTAGGACAGGGAGGACGGGAGACCCAGTACTTC. Its protein product is CASSMKLGQGGRETQYF.

CDR3 protein: CAWTITGDTQYF. The CDR3 DNA follows: TGTGCCTGGACCATAACTGGAGATACGCAGTATTTT. This chain joins TRBV30 and TRBJ2-3; the D is unclear. CDR1 is GTSNPN and CDR2 is SVGIG in the germline V gene (reference sequence). The CDR3 covers 12 residues. Between the trimmed V and J ends, which lost 4 bases and 5 bases, there was a span of 10 bases.

V gene TRBV4-3 combines with J gene TRBJ2-5; TRBD2 matches at 8 bases. V shed 0 bases, J shed 3 bases, and the junction held 6 bases outside the gene matches. There are 16 residues in the CDR3. The V gene's germline CDR1 is LGHNA and CDR2 YSLEER. CDR3 bases: TGCGCCAGCAGCCAAGATCTATTAGCGGGGAAAGAGACCCAGTACTTC. This encodes CASSQDLLAGKETQYF.